The next 19 T cell receptor beta chains were all read from a single sample in a study of cytomegalovirus exposure and HLA in healthy donors. With 60 Vbeta and 13 Jbeta primers, the PCR was carried out. Assay: immunoSEQ multiplex PCR; the TCRdb copy retains only in-frame clones and omits some. The repertoire has 200,000 or so clones, about 80% of them found once; the top ten carry approximately 0.63%. The source material was PBMCs. The origin of the receptors is a man between 18 and 29 years old in good health and CMV-seronegative.

The gene calls are TRBV6-5 and TRBJ2-1; TRBD2 aligns across 7 bases. With V trimmed by 6 bases and J by 3 bases, 8 bases remained unmatched. Germline-derived CDR1 and CDR2 are MNHEY and SVGAGI. The CDR3 totals 15 residues. The CDR3 region is CASRPLAVLYNEQFF. Written as DNA, the CDR3 is TGTGCCAGCAGACCCCTAGCGGTCCTCTACAATGAGCAGTTCTTC.

The chain combines TRBV7-3 with TRBJ1-1; a possible D gene is TRBD1 (5 bases). Trimming removed 3 bases at V and 3 bases at J, with 14 bases between. Germline CDR1 SGHTA, CDR2 FQGTGA. This CDR3 is 15 amino acids long. CDR3 bases: TGTGCCAGCAGCTTGCGCTCAGGGTTGGACACTGAAGCTTTCTTT. Amino acids: CASSLRSGLDTEAFF.

The chain is built from TRBV7-3 and TRBJ2-1; no clear D gene. The CDR3 length is 12 residues. CDR1 is SGHTA, CDR2 FQGTGA, per germline. Trimming took 4 bases from V and 7 from J, leaving 8 bases between them. The CDR3 DNA reads as TGTGCCAGCAGCTCAAATCAAAATGAGCAGTTCTTC. Translating it yields CASSSNQNEQFF. Drawing the rest from reference TRBV7-3 and TRBJ2-1, the complete variable domain is GAGVSQTPSNKVTEKGKYVELRCDPISGHTALYWYRQSLGQGPEFLIYFQGTGAADDSGLPNDRFFAVRPEGSVSTLKIQRTERGDSAVYLCASSSNQNEQFFGPGTRLTVL.

This clone has a handful of counts. The chain is built from TRBV6-5 and TRBJ1-4, with 8 positions matching TRBD1. J gave up 4 bases and V 4 bases, and 2 bases lay outside the gene matches. This CDR3 comprises 14 residues. Germline V gene lookup returns CDR1 MNHEY and CDR2 SVGAGI. The CDR3 here is CASSWGQVNEKLFF. In nucleotides, the CDR3 is TGTGCCAGCAGTTGGGGACAGGTTAATGAAAAACTGTTTTTT.

The chain combines TRBV4-1 with TRBJ2-7; weak D call: TRBD1 (5 bases). The germline V gene has CDR1 MGHRA and CDR2 YSYEKL. This CDR3 contains 18 residues. Trimming removed 0 bases from V and 0 bases from J, with 18 bases in between. CDR3 sequence: CASSQEWGYGASSYEQYF. The CDR3 bases are TGCGCCAGCAGCCAAGAGTGGGGCTACGGCGCCAGCTCCTACGAGCAGTACTTC.

The chain uses TRBV27 and TRBJ2-7, with 13 bases aligning to TRBD2. V lost 6 bases, J lost 3 bases, and 5 bases stayed unmatched. The germline gives CDR1 MNHEY, CDR2 SMNVEV (reference sequence). This CDR3 contains 15 residues. Here the CDR3 DNA reads TGTGCCAGCAGCAAGGGACTAGCGGGATTCTACGAGCAGTACTTC. It translates to CASSKGLAGFYEQYF.

J is TRBJ2-1 and V is TRBV2; 15 nucleotides align to TRBD2. The CDR3 runs to 20 residues. V shed 6 bases and J 3 bases; nucleotides not matched to a gene: 15. Germline V gives CDR1 SNHLY, CDR2 FYNNEI. CDR3 region: CASSARQGLAGGPNYNEQFF. In nucleotides, the CDR3 is TGTGCCAGCAGCGCCCGACAAGGACTAGCGGGAGGGCCTAACTACAATGAGCAGTTCTTC.

This rearrangement joins TRBV9 to TRBJ2-7; TRBD1 agrees at 8 bases. Trimming at V came to 0 bases and at J to 3 bases, leaving 2 bases not matched to a gene. The CDR3 contains 14 residues. Germline V CDR1 and CDR2: SGDLS, YYNGEE. Written as DNA, the CDR3 is TGTGCCAGCAGCGTAGGGACAGGGCACTACGAGCAGTACTTC. It encodes CASSVGTGHYEQYF.

As DNA, the CDR3 is TGTGCCAGCAGCTTGCAGGGGGCAGCTGGAAACACCATATATTTT. Amino acids: CASSLQGAAGNTIYF. This chain uses TRBV5-8 with TRBJ1-3; 8 nucleotides agree with TRBD1. The CDR3 contains 15 residues. Germline lookup yields CDR1 SGHTS and CDR2 YDEGEE. V was pared by 1 base and J by 2 bases, with 2 bases of the junction left unmatched.

V and J are TRBV29-1 and TRBJ2-2, with TRBD2 matching over 13 bases. Germline V lookup: CDR1 SQVTM, CDR2 ANQGSEA. V gave up 8 bases and J gave up 1 base; unmatched junction bases: 7. This CDR3 has 16 amino acids. CDR3 sequence (DNA): TGCAGCTCCTGGACTAGCGGGAGCGAGAACACCGGGGAGCTGTTTTTT. It yields the protein CSSWTSGSENTGELFF.

The chain links TRBV2 to TRBJ1-1; D remains ambiguous. The germline V gene encodes CDR1 SNHLY and CDR2 FYNNEI. Trimming cost V 7 bases and J 4 bases, with 22 bases left between them. The CDR3 is 16 amino acids. CDR3 nucleotide sequence: TGTGCCAGCACCCCTGGGGTTGGGAGGTGGGGCACTGAAGCTTTCTTT. Protein sequence: CASTPGVGRWGTEAFF.

V is TRBV7-2 and J is TRBJ1-5; 8 bases are a match to TRBD1. V lost 1 base and J lost 1; bases outside the gene matches: 0. This CDR3 is 15 amino acids long. In germline, CDR1 is SGHTA, CDR2 FQGNSA. The CDR3 DNA reads TGTGCCAGCAGCTTAGGGACAGGGAGCAATCAGCCCCAGCATTTT. It yields the protein CASSLGTGSNQPQHF.

V gene TRBV30 combines with J gene TRBJ2-7, with a possible D match to TRBD2 (6 bases). V was pared by 3 bases and J by 5 bases, with 17 bases between. The CDR3 runs to 14 residues. Per germline, CDR1 GTSNPN and CDR2 SVGIG (reference sequence). The CDR3 loop is CAWRIHFPSDEQYF. CDR3 coding DNA: TGTGCCTGGAGAATCCACTTCCCTAGCGACGAGCAGTACTTC.

The CDR3 DNA sequence: TGTGCCTGGAGTGTAAGGGTGTGGGACAGGACCTCACCCCTCCACTTT. As protein: CAWSVRVWDRTSPLHF. V and J are TRBV30 and TRBJ1-6, with 8 nucleotides matching TRBD1. The germline gives CDR1 GTSNPN, CDR2 SVGIG (reference sequence). The V gene end was trimmed by 0 bases and the J gene end by 10 bases; junction bases not matched to a gene: 11. The CDR3 loop spans 16 amino acids.

DNA for the CDR3: TGCGCCAGCAGCGGGACAGGGGACACTGAAGCTTTCTTT. It codes for CASSGTGDTEAFF. This chain uses TRBV10-1 with TRBJ1-1, with 10 bases matching TRBD1. The V gene's germline CDR1 is WNHNN and CDR2 SYGVQD (reference sequence). This CDR3 region has 13 residues. J lost 3 bases, V lost 6 bases, and 1 base had no gene match.

The V call is TRBV6-5, the J call TRBJ2-1; tentatively, D is TRBD2 (7 bases). V was shortened by 6 bases and J by 4 bases, with 16 bases between the two germline ends. The CDR3 contains 15 residues. The germline gives CDR1 MNHEY, CDR2 SVGAGI. In DNA form, the CDR3 reads TGTGCCAGCAGAACGGTGGGAGGGGGGTACAATGAGCAGTTCTTC. Residues: CASRTVGGGYNEQFF.

This clone was found a few times. This rearrangement joins TRBV5-4 to TRBJ2-1; 9 nucleotides match TRBD2. CDR3 length equals 14 residues. V trimming: 2 bases; J trimming: 10 bases; junction bases outside the gene matches: 7. CDR1 and CDR2 (germline): SGHNT, YYREEE (reference sequence). CDR3 in amino acids: CASSLETSGKEQFF. The CDR3 DNA reads as TGTGCCAGCAGCTTAGAGACTAGCGGTAAAGAGCAGTTCTTC.

CDR3 coding DNA: TGTGCCAGCAGCTTGAGCGGCACAGATACGCAGTATTTT. Protein product: CASSLSGTDTQYF. V gene TRBV7-8 combines with J gene TRBJ2-3; D ambiguous. Trimming stripped 3 bases from V and 1 base from J, with 5 bases between. There are 13 residues in the CDR3. Germline CDR1 and CDR2: SGHVS and FQNEAQ.

This clone was detected only once. The V call is TRBV4-1, the J call TRBJ2-1; 9 bases are a match to TRBD2. This CDR3 is 15 amino acids long. Germline V lookup: CDR1 MGHRA, CDR2 YSYEKL. V shed 2 bases and J 8 bases; nucleotides not matched to a gene: 7. The CDR3 region has the DNA TGCGCCAGCAGCCAAAGGAGCGGGAGGAGCGATGAGCAGTTCTTC. It is translated as CASSQRSGRSDEQFF.